This note documents a single TCR beta chain sequence. This entry comes from a study of T cell changes during pregnancy in multiple sclerosis. Trimming shortened V by 5 bases and J by 7 bases, and 12 bases separated the two germline ends. Germline V gene lookup returns CDR1 SEHNR and CDR2 FQNEAQ (reference sequence). The CDR3 has 13 amino acids. TCRdb's copy holds only in-frame clones and misses some; the assay was immunoSEQ multiplex PCR. The sample holds about 46,000 clones; 91% are singletons and the top ten take 7.5% to 9%. This receptor was taken from a female donor with multiple sclerosis, enrolled in a pregnancy study. This chain connects TRBV7-9 to TRBJ2-1, with D possibly TRBD2 on 6 matching bases. Sequences were derived from CD8+ T cells from peripheral blood mononuclear cells, sampled after pregnancy. For the CDR3, the DNA is TGTGCCAGCAGCGCCCCCCTAGCGAATGAGCAGTTCTTC. Translation gives CASSAPLANEQFF. Using reference TRBV7-9 and TRBJ2-1 for the parts outside the CDR3, the full variable domain is DTGVSQNPRHKITKRGQNVTFRCDPISEHNRLYWYRQTLGQGPEFLTYFQNEAQLEKSRLLSDRFSAERPKGSFSTLEIQRTEQGDSAMYLCASSAPLANEQFFGPGTRLTVL.